The rows below give T cell receptor beta chains drawn from one sample of a study of technical replicates of blood from four donors. The method was immunoSEQ multiplex PCR; TCRdb's version includes in-frame clones alone and lacks a portion of them. The data show some 83,000 clones, around 90% seen once. The sample taken for sequencing was T cells isolated from PBMCs. These TCRs come from a human donor in good health. CDR3s include the opening cysteine and the closing phenylalanine or tryptophan. The D gene is left open where the match is weak. Only some rows state a clone size, as once, few, many or a class for expanded clones.

J gene: TRBJ2-5; V gene: TRBV4-1; D gene: TRBD2; clone size: NA; CDR3 protein: CASSQGTLSRGGHQETQYF; CDR3 DNA: TGCGCCAGCAGCCAAGGAACCCTATCGCGGGGGGGCCACCAAGAGACCCAGTACTTC
J gene: TRBJ2-5; V gene: TRBV2; D gene: TRBD2; clone size: NA; CDR3 protein: CASSETSGGAPNAAQYF; CDR3 DNA: TGTGCCAGCAGTGAAACTAGCGGGGGGGCCCCCAATGCGGCCCAGTACTTC
J gene: TRBJ1-1; V gene: TRBV2; D gene: NA; clone size: NA; CDR3 protein: CATNRVSGTEAFF; CDR3 DNA: TGTGCCACCAACAGGGTGTCAGGCACTGAAGCTTTCTTT
J gene: TRBJ2-7; V gene: TRBV27; D gene: TRBD2; clone size: NA; CDR3 protein: CASSLLSGLAVHEQYF; CDR3 DNA: TGTGCCAGCAGTTTATTATCGGGGCTAGCGGTCCACGAGCAGTACTTC
J gene: TRBJ2-7; V gene: TRBV6-1; D gene: NA; clone size: NA; CDR3 protein: CASTPWSSHEQYF; CDR3 DNA: TGTGCCAGCACTCCTTGGAGTTCCCACGAGCAGTACTTC
J gene: TRBJ2-2; V gene: TRBV9; D gene: NA; clone size: NA; CDR3 protein: CASSVGQALNTGELFF; CDR3 DNA: TGTGCCAGCAGCGTAGGACAGGCCCTCAACACCGGGGAGCTGTTTTTT
J gene: TRBJ2-2; V gene: TRBV2; D gene: TRBD2; clone size: NA; CDR3 protein: CASSVLAGNTGELFF; CDR3 DNA: TGTGCCAGCAGTGTTTTAGCGGGCAACACCGGGGAGCTGTTTTTT
J gene: TRBJ2-2; V gene: TRBV27; D gene: TRBD2; clone size: NA; CDR3 protein: CASTIRASGGYANTGELFF; CDR3 DNA: TGTGCCAGCACGATACGGGCTAGCGGGGGTTACGCGAACACCGGGGAGCTGTTTTTT
J gene: TRBJ2-7; V gene: TRBV11-2; D gene: NA; clone size: NA; CDR3 protein: CASSFEAYEQYF; CDR3 DNA: TGTGCCAGCAGCTTCGAGGCCTACGAGCAGTACTTC
J gene: TRBJ2-3; V gene: TRBV2; D gene: TRBD1; clone size: once; CDR3 protein: CASSEQGEISDTQYF; CDR3 DNA: TGTGCCAGCAGTGAGCAGGGGGAGATCTCAGATACGCAGTATTTT
J gene: TRBJ2-7; V gene: TRBV7-9; D gene: TRBD2; clone size: NA; CDR3 protein: CASSLVGGAEQYF; CDR3 DNA: TGTGCCAGCAGCTTGGTCGGGGGGGCCGAGCAGTACTTC
J gene: TRBJ2-5; V gene: TRBV2; D gene: TRBD2; clone size: NA; CDR3 protein: CASSGMLAGGQVQETQYF; CDR3 DNA: TGTGCCAGCAGTGGCATGTTAGCGGGGGGGCAAGTCCAAGAGACCCAGTACTTC
J gene: TRBJ2-5; V gene: TRBV30; D gene: NA; clone size: NA; CDR3 protein: CAWGRVLTVQETQYF; CDR3 DNA: TGTGCCTGGGGCCGAGTTTTAACAGTCCAAGAGACCCAGTACTTC
J gene: TRBJ2-7; V gene: TRBV5-1; D gene: NA; clone size: NA; CDR3 protein: CASRKTAPSSYEQYF; CDR3 DNA: TGCGCCAGCAGAAAGACAGCTCCGAGCTCCTACGAGCAGTACTTC
J gene: TRBJ2-4; V gene: TRBV30; D gene: NA; clone size: NA; CDR3 protein: CAWSVRGGLAKNIQYF; CDR3 DNA: TGTGCCTGGAGTGTACGTGGGGGGTTAGCCAAAAACATTCAGTACTTC
J gene: TRBJ2-7; V gene: TRBV6-5; D gene: TRBD2; clone size: NA; CDR3 protein: CASSFSGLASTEQYF; CDR3 DNA: TGTGCCAGCAGTTTCTCCGGACTAGCTTCCACCGAGCAGTACTTC
J gene: TRBJ2-7; V gene: TRBV19; D gene: TRBD2; clone size: NA; CDR3 protein: CASSESGGPSYEQYF; CDR3 DNA: TGTGCCAGTAGTGAGAGCGGGGGTCCCTCCTACGAGCAGTACTTC
J gene: TRBJ2-7; V gene: TRBV7-6; D gene: TRBD2; clone size: NA; CDR3 protein: CASSVGGTHYEQYF; CDR3 DNA: TGTGCCAGCAGCGTGGGGGGGACCCACTACGAGCAGTACTTC
J gene: TRBJ2-5; V gene: TRBV28; D gene: TRBD1; clone size: NA; CDR3 protein: CASEGTAETQYF; CDR3 DNA: TGTGCCAGCGAGGGGACAGCGGAGACCCAGTACTTC
J gene: TRBJ2-2; V gene: TRBV2; D gene: TRBD2; clone size: NA; CDR3 protein: CASSSSSGFTGELFF; CDR3 DNA: TGTGCCAGCAGTAGTTCTAGCGGGTTTACCGGGGAGCTGTTTTTT
J gene: TRBJ2-1; V gene: TRBV2; D gene: TRBD1; clone size: NA; CDR3 protein: CALAGTGYKGEQFF; CDR3 DNA: TGTGCCTTAGCCGGGACAGGGTATAAGGGTGAGCAGTTCTTC
J gene: TRBJ2-4; V gene: TRBV7-9; D gene: NA; clone size: NA; CDR3 protein: CASSFSDLAKNIQYF; CDR3 DNA: TGTGCCAGCAGCTTTAGCGACCTAGCCAAAAACATTCAGTACTTC
J gene: TRBJ2-2; V gene: TRBV2; D gene: NA; clone size: NA; CDR3 protein: CASSDRGIGGTGELFF; CDR3 DNA: TGTGCCAGCAGCGACCGAGGGATTGGGGGGACCGGGGAGCTGTTTTTT
J gene: TRBJ1-1; V gene: TRBV19; D gene: TRBD1; clone size: NA; CDR3 protein: CASSKTGRLNTEAFF; CDR3 DNA: TGTGCCAGTAGTAAGACAGGGAGGTTGAACACTGAAGCTTTCTTT
J gene: TRBJ2-3; V gene: TRBV19; D gene: TRBD1; clone size: NA; CDR3 protein: CASTAGDRGDTQYF; CDR3 DNA: TGTGCCAGTACCGCTGGGGACAGGGGGGATACGCAGTATTTT
J gene: TRBJ1-1; V gene: TRBV7-2; D gene: NA; clone size: NA; CDR3 protein: CASSLAPTKAEAFF; CDR3 DNA: TGTGCCAGCAGCTTAGCTCCGACAAAGGCTGAAGCTTTCTTT